Listed below are T cell receptor beta chains from one sample, sequenced in a study of CD4 T cells in relation to SARS-CoV-2 and coronaviruses. These receptors have no known antigen. Sequencing used immunoSEQ multiplex PCR; TCRdb keeps in-frame clones, though not all of them. The sample shows approximately 30,000 clones, roughly 69% of them seen only once. Material for sequencing was CD4+ T cells from PBMCs, cultured in vitro. Receptors originate from a human donor in good health. CDR3s include the opening cysteine and the closing phenylalanine or tryptophan.

V	J	CDR3
TRBV11-2	TRBJ2-7	CASSPGGSEYEQYF
TRBV6-2/TRBV6-3	TRBJ2-7	CASSTRTGSRGGYF
TRBV12-5	TRBJ1-2	CASGLVPVTVNYGYTF
TRBV5-6	TRBJ1-6	CASSPGGGSYNSPLHF
TRBV6-2/TRBV6-3	TRBJ1-3	CASSYQPQGSTIYF
TRBV19	TRBJ1-4	CASSIATVRGEKLFF
TRBV10-1	TRBJ2-7	CASSEDRPQDEQYF
TRBV10-3	TRBJ2-5	CAIREDRGQETQYF
TRBV2	TRBJ1-1	CASSPQGEYTEAFF
TRBV6-1	TRBJ1-5	CASSESRGFKPQHF
TRBV7-2	TRBJ2-7	CASSSGIPPYEQYF
TRBV2	TRBJ2-2	CASSEIQGGTGELFF
TRBV28	TRBJ2-7	CASRAPGTGFYEQYF
TRBV7-9	TRBJ2-5	CASTERETQYF
TRBV5-4	TRBJ2-2	CASSLGGPGTGELFF
TRBV27	TRBJ2-7	CASSLRGGGQGSYEQYF
TRBV7-9	TRBJ2-5	CASSLGVREGQTQYF
TRBV6-5	TRBJ2-5	CASSYTFSGTQYF
TRBV5-4	TRBJ2-7	CASSPQGGGGYEQYF
TRBV5-4	TRBJ2-2	CASSLEGLTGELFF
TRBV9	TRBJ2-3	CASSKIGQGGADTQYF
TRBV12-3/TRBV12-4	TRBJ2-7	CASSFTTPYEQYF
TRBV19	TRBJ1-3	CASTSWVDPSGNTIYF
TRBV6-5	TRBJ2-7	CASSNHRGAADEQYF
TRBV7-9	TRBJ2-3	CASSPPRSGRLADTQYF
TRBV9	TRBJ2-4	CASSVAGENIQYF
TRBV7-2	TRBJ2-5	CASSLVTLQETQYF
TRBV18	TRBJ1-1	CASSPLLGQGAFGGTEAFF
TRBV6-2/TRBV6-3	TRBJ2-7	CASSLIVNSPLYF
TRBV7-2	TRBJ1-1	CASSSRTLTGTTEAFF
TRBV6-2/TRBV6-3	TRBJ2-2	CASSYHESQREGELFF
TRBV30	TRBJ1-3	CAQTSSSGNTIYF
TRBV18	TRBJ2-3	CASSPTGTDTQYF
TRBV5-1	TRBJ2-5	CASSTGTGGFETQYF
TRBV27	TRBJ1-1	CASSPYRGFTEAFF
TRBV19	TRBJ2-7	CASRRTGTGFYEQYF
TRBV6-4	TRBJ2-1	CASSASGGAPGGYNEQFF
TRBV9	TRBJ1-2	CASSSQPGFQYGYTF
TRBV11-2	TRBJ1-5	CASSSLRGKSNQPQHF
TRBV4-2	TRBJ1-2	CASSQYLQGVHGYTF
TRBV11-2	TRBJ2-1	CASSLELAGAHNEQFF
TRBV5-4	TRBJ1-4	CASSLFGEWATNEKLFF
TRBV4-1	TRBJ1-1	CASSQDRGSGSNTEAFF
TRBV7-2	TRBJ1-2	CASSPGDGGVLGYTF
TRBV7-7	TRBJ1-2	CASSPLFGEDYGYTF